This TCR beta chain was observed in a study of blood T cell repertoires in COVID-19. Using immunoSEQ multiplex PCR, the repertoire was profiled, and TCRdb retains in-frame clones only, with some absent. The sample includes tens of thousands of clones, around 80% of them seen just once. The CDR3 is 14 amino acids. CDR1 is KGHSH and CDR2 is LQKENI in the germline V gene. Between the trimmed V and J ends, which lost 6 bases and 6 bases, there was a span of 15 bases. The sequence was obtained from a human donor in a cohort sampled during active COVID-19. Sequencing input: peripheral blood. The chain uses TRBV18 and TRBJ2-1; D call uncertain. CDR3 sequence reads: CASSLREVSNEQFF. The CDR3 DNA is TGTGCCAGCTCTCTCCGTGAGGTCTCCAATGAGCAGTTCTTC.